This T cell receptor (beta chain) was sequenced in a study of blood T cell repertoires in COVID-19. Turning to the study itself: Both acute and convalescent COVID-19 samples were obtained from the United States, Italy and Spain. PBMCs, B-cell-depleted T cells, or T cells were the source of the cDNA or gDNA that made up the material.

Looked up from germline, CDR1 is MGHDK and CDR2 is SYGVNS. V was clipped by 1 base and J by 0 bases, with 13 bases between them. This CDR3 is built from 17 residues. Clones were sequenced by immunoSEQ multiplex PCR, and TCRdb holds only the in-frame ones, with some missing. The table shows about 300,000 clones, with around 87% occurring only once. The source is a man between 65 and 79 years old with acute or convalescent COVID-19. The chain is built from TRBV25-1 and TRBJ2-1; tentatively, D is TRBD2 (6 bases). Sequenced input: peripheral blood. This CDR3 reads CASSESGLLFSYNEQFF. The CDR3 nucleotides are TGTGCCAGCAGTGAATCGGGACTCCTATTCTCCTACAATGAGCAGTTCTTC.